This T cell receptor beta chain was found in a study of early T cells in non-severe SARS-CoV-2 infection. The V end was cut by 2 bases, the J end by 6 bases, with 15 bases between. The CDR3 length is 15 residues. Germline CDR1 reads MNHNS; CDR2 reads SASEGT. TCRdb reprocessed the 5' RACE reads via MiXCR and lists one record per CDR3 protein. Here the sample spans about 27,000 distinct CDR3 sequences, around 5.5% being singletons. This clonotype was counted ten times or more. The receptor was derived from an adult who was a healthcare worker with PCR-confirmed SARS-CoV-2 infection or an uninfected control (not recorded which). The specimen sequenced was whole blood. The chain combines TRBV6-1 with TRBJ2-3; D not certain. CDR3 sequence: CASSELQGPRDTQYF. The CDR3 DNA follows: TGTGCCAGCAGTGAACTCCAAGGGCCGAGGGATACGCAGTATTTT.